The sample holds a few counts of the clone carrying this T cell receptor beta chain. Its specificity is not known. The data originate from a study of PD-1 blockade in classical Hodgkin lymphoma. Study-level background: Administration of nivolumab to patients was at 3 mg/kg intravenously every 2 weeks. The study, taken as a whole, reports: Whoever responded completely had baseline diversity much like that seen in newly diagnosed patients. When nivolumab was started under 1 year after ASCT, patients were excluded.

Libraries were prepared by immunoSEQ multiplex PCR; TCRdb keeps only in-frame clonotypes and omits some of them. Among 57,000 or so clones listed, approximately 88% were seen once. Trimming shortened V by 6 bases and J by 0 bases, and 8 bases separated the two germline ends. The CDR3 is made up of 13 amino acids. Germline V CDR1 and CDR2: MNHEY, SMNVEV (reference sequence). Each patient relapsed following autologous stem cell transplantation, and prior brentuximab vedotin exposure differed. The source is a human donor with classical Hodgkin lymphoma. Material: peripheral blood mononuclear cells (PBMCs), obtained at baseline. The V gene is TRBV27, the J gene TRBJ1-1; the D gene is possibly TRBD1 (5 bases). In nucleotides, the CDR3 is TGTGCCAGCAGCCCGACAGTGAACACTGAAGCTTTCTTT. Translated: CASSPTVNTEAFF.